This T cell receptor (beta chain) is from a study of shared clonotypes between healthy human individuals. General study findings and limits: A small donor pool kept down the genetic and exposure-history diversity that was represented. Sampling used blood alone; tissue repertoires probably differ.

With respect to this clone: Its antigen is not identified.

Every one of the donors was a Caucasian adult that lived in Nashville, Tennessee. The study ran the assay at deep level. Assay: immunoSEQ multiplex PCR; the TCRdb copy retains only in-frame clones and omits some. The data contain hundreds of thousands of clones, 70% to 80% of them seen just once; the ten biggest clones take up about 13%. V gave up 5 bases and J gave up 7 bases, with 18 bases separating them. The germline V gene encodes CDR1 MNHNS and CDR2 SASEGT. There are 14 residues in the CDR3. The rearrangement joins TRBV6-1 to TRBJ2-7; TRBD1 or TRBD2 may be the D gene (5 bases each). The sequencing sample was made of PBMCs. This TCR came from a woman in her 40s in good health. Some clones in this sample may be carry-over from other donors' samples. In nucleotides, the CDR3 is TGTGCCAGCAGTCAGAGGGACCGGGATACAGAGCAGTACTTC. It encodes CASSQRDRDTEQYF.